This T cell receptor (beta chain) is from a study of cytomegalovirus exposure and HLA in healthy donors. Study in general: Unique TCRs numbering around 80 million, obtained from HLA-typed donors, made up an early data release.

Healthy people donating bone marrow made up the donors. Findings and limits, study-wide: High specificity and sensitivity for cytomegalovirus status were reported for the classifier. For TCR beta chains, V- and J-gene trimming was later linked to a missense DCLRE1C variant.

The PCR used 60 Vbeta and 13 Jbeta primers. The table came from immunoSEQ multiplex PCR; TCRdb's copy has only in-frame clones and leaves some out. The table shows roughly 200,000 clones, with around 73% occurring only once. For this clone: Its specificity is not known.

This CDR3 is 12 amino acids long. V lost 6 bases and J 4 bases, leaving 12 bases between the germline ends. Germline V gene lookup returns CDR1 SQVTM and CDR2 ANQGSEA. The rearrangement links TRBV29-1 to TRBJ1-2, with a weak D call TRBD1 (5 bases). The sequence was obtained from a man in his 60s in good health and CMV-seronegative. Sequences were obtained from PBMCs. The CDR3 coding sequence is TGCAGCGTAGTACAGGTAGCCTATGGCTACACCTTC. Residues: CSVVQVAYGYTF.